The 30 T cell receptor beta chains below were found in one sample sequenced in a study of T cell responses to AZD1222 COVID-19 vaccine. TCRdb keeps only in-frame clones here, not all; method: immunoSEQ multiplex PCR. This sample has about 150,000 clones, with 85% to 95% found just once. This specimen was peripheral blood, taken on day 0 of MenACWY control vaccination. The origin of the receptors is an adult in good health.

The V call is TRBV20-1, the J call TRBJ1-2, with D hard to call. Trimming took 5 bases from V and 6 from J, leaving 7 bases between them. Looked up from germline, CDR1 is DFQATT and CDR2 is SNEGSKA (reference sequence). The length of the CDR3 is 10 residues. The CDR3 region has the DNA TGCAGTGCTGGGATTGATGGCTACACCTTC. Its translation: CSAGIDGYTF.

V gene TRBV5-1 combines with J gene TRBJ2-3; the match to TRBD1 covers 8 bases. Germline values: CDR1 SGHRS, CDR2 YFSETQ. The CDR3 runs 14 residues. The J segment lost 5 bases and the V segment lost 5 bases, leaving 7 bases of the junction unmatched. In nucleotides, the CDR3 is TGCGCCAGCAGGCCCGGACAGGGTGGAGATACGCAGTATTTT. Translating it yields CASRPGQGGDTQYF.

J is TRBJ2-3 and V is TRBV5-1, with 8 bases lining up with TRBD2. Germline CDR1 is SGHRS and CDR2 is YFSETQ. V shed 7 bases, J shed 1 base, and the junction held 23 bases outside the gene matches. This CDR3 is 20 amino acids long. The CDR3 sequence: CASAGGVALRKGEGTDTQYF. In nucleotides, the CDR3 is TGCGCCAGCGCGGGGGGAGTAGCGCTCAGAAAGGGAGAGGGCACAGATACGCAGTATTTT.

The chain couples TRBV7-6 to TRBJ2-7; the match to TRBD2 covers 10 bases. CDR3 length: 15 amino acids. Trimming at V came to 1 base and at J to 7 bases, leaving 7 bases not matched to a gene. Germline V CDR1 and CDR2: SGHVS, FNYEAQ. The DNA of the CDR3 is TGTGCCAGCAGCTTAGTACTAGCGGGGCCTGAGGAGCAGTACTTC. Translation: CASSLVLAGPEEQYF.

The chain joins TRBV12-5 to TRBJ1-5; D perhaps matches TRBD1 (6 bases). The CDR3 extends over 15 amino acids. Trimming took off 6 bases at V and 7 bases at J, with 19 bases between the two ends. CDR1 is LGHNT, CDR2 FRNRAP, per germline. The DNA for the CDR3 is TGTGCTAGTGGGTCGCAACAGGGATCCGTACAGCCCCAGCATTTT. This codes for CASGSQQGSVQPQHF.

This chain links TRBV27 with TRBJ1-6, with D maybe TRBD1 (5 bases). The CDR3 runs 16 residues. Trimming removed 5 bases at V and 9 bases at J, with 20 bases between. Germline CDR1 is MNHEY and CDR2 is SMNVEV (reference sequence). CDR3 DNA sequence: TGTGCCAGCAGTAGCAGGGCCACGGGTGGAGGTTCACCCCTCCACTTT. This codes for CASSSRATGGGSPLHF.

This sequence joins TRBV5-5 and TRBJ2-7, with 8 bases aligning to TRBD1. CDR3 length: 17 residues. The germline CDR1 and CDR2 sequences are SGHKS and YYEKEE (reference sequence). The V segment lost 2 bases and the J segment 0 bases; nucleotides outside the gene matches: 10. This CDR3 reads CASSFGTGVTSSYEQYF. CDR3 DNA sequence: TGTGCCAGCAGCTTCGGGACAGGCGTTACGAGCTCCTACGAGCAGTACTTC.

This rearrangement joins TRBV19 to TRBJ2-2, with 8 bases matching TRBD1. The trim removed 3 bases at V and 6 bases at J, leaving 9 bases unmatched. CDR1 LNHDA and CDR2 SQIVND come from the germline V gene (reference sequence). The CDR3 is 16 amino acids. The CDR3 DNA follows: TGTGCCAGTAGTATTGGGCAGGGGGCGCTATCCGGGGAGCTGTTTTTT. Protein sequence: CASSIGQGALSGELFF.

V and J are TRBV6-5 and TRBJ1-5; TRBD1 aligns across 9 bases. Trimming took 9 bases from V and 6 from J; bases not matched to a gene: 9. CDR1 and CDR2 from the germline V gene are MNHEY and SVGAGI. This CDR3 is 14 amino acids long. The DNA for the CDR3 is TGTGCCAGGGAACGGGACAGGGTTCGTCAGCCCCAGCATTTT. Translated: CARERDRVRQPQHF.

This sequence joins TRBV30 and TRBJ1-4, with 12 bases lining up with TRBD1. Germline V gene lookup returns CDR1 GTSNPN and CDR2 SVGIG (reference sequence). The CDR3 runs to 15 residues. V lost 0 bases and J lost 8; bases outside the gene matches: 4. The CDR3 region is CAWSVGQGAGEKLFF. CDR3 DNA: TGTGCCTGGAGTGTGGGACAGGGGGCTGGAGAAAAACTGTTTTTT. Looking up the rest from reference TRBV30 and TRBJ1-4 gives the full variable domain: SQTIHQWPATLVQPVGSPLSLECTVEGTSNPNLYWYRQAAGRGLQLLFYSVGIGQISSEVPQNLSASRPQDRQFILSSKKLLLSDSGFYLCAWSVGQGAGEKLFFGSGTQLSVL.

The chain is built from TRBV4-1 and TRBJ2-3, with 10 bases identical to TRBD1. The CDR3 has 16 amino acids. The germline CDR1 and CDR2 sequences are MGHRA and YSYEKL. Trimming removed 6 bases from V and 1 base from J; junction bases left unmatched: 7. CDR3 sequence: CASRRGQGSGTDTQYF. CDR3 DNA: TGCGCCAGCAGAAGGGGACAGGGGTCTGGCACAGATACGCAGTATTTT.

This chain uses TRBV5-1 with TRBJ1-1; D ambiguous. From germline, CDR1 is SGHRS and CDR2 YFSETQ. There are 15 residues in the CDR3. V was shortened by 0 bases and J by 1 base, with 10 bases between the two germline ends. The DNA for the CDR3 is TGCGCCAGCAGCTTGGCCGCGGGCGGGAACACTGAAGCTTTCTTT. Translated: CASSLAAGGNTEAFF.

The chain couples TRBV5-1 to TRBJ1-2; the D is unclear. The CDR3 has 16 residues. Germline V gene data show CDR1 as SGHRS and CDR2 as YFSETQ. V lost 0 bases and J lost 0, with 12 bases in between. CDR3 region: CASSLAEGWANYGYTF. CDR3 sequence (DNA): TGCGCCAGCAGCTTGGCCGAGGGATGGGCTAACTATGGCTACACCTTC.

V usage is TRBV7-3 and J usage is TRBJ2-1, with TRBD2 matching over 10 bases. The V gene's germline CDR1 is SGHTA and CDR2 FQGTGA. With V trimmed by 5 bases and J by 15 bases, 13 bases remained unmatched. The CDR3 is 14 residues long. CDR3 in amino acids: CASSPGGSGRRMFF. The CDR3 DNA sequence: TGTGCCAGCAGCCCTGGGGGTAGCGGGAGGAGGATGTTCTTC.

The J gene is TRBJ2-1, the V gene TRBV29-1; 10 bases map to TRBD2. In germline, CDR1 is SQVTM, CDR2 ANQGSEA. This CDR3 has 15 amino acids. Trimming took 2 bases from V and 10 from J; bases not matched to a gene: 11. The CDR3 coding sequence is TGCAGCGTTGAAAGGGGAGCGGGGGGGCCTAGGGAGCAGTTCTTC. It encodes CSVERGAGGPREQFF.

This chain joins TRBV5-1 and TRBJ2-1; 7 bases agree with TRBD2. V was clipped by 4 bases and J by 2 bases; unmatched bases: 3. This CDR3 is built from 14 residues. Germline CDR1 reads SGHRS; CDR2 reads YFSETQ. CDR3 sequence reads: CASSGTIPYNEQFF. The CDR3 DNA reads as TGCGCCAGCAGCGGGACTATCCCCTACAATGAGCAGTTCTTC.

The chain is built from TRBV3-1 (or the pseudogene TRBV3-2) and TRBJ1-4, with 10 bases fitting TRBD1. This CDR3 region has 17 residues. Germline-derived CDR1 and CDR2 are LGHDT and YNNKEL (reference sequence). Unmatched junction bases numbered 13, after V lost 1 base and J lost 11 bases. Written as DNA, the CDR3 is TGTGCCAGCAGCCAAGGGTGGACCGGGACAGGGGTGCGGAAACTGTTTTTT. Translating gives CASSQGWTGTGVRKLFF.

V usage is TRBV9 and J usage is TRBJ1-2, with a tentative D call TRBD1 (5 bases). The CDR3 has 19 amino acids. Germline V gene sequence: CDR1 SGDLS, CDR2 YYNGEE. Trimming stripped 1 base from V and 4 bases from J, with 26 bases between. In DNA, the CDR3 is TGTGCCAGCAGCGTATCCTTTTTGCAGGGAGACCTTAGTGGCTATGGCTACACCTTC. Translation: CASSVSFLQGDLSGYGYTF.

The chain has TRBV7-8 and TRBJ2-7; the D is unclear. Germline V gene sequence: CDR1 SGHVS, CDR2 FQNEAQ. This CDR3 spans 14 amino acids. V shed 1 base and J shed 6 bases, with 13 bases lying between them. CDR3: CASSLGTRQIEQYF. CDR3 sequence (DNA): TGTGCCAGCAGCTTAGGGACCCGGCAGATCGAGCAGTACTTC. Full variable domain (remainder filled in from reference TRBV7-8 and TRBJ2-7): GAGVSQSPRYKVAKRGQDVALRCDPISGHVSLFWYQQALGQGPEFLTYFQNEAQLDKSGLPSDRFFAERPEGSVSTLKIQRTQQEDSAVYLCASSLGTRQIEQYFGPGTRLTVT.

The CDR3 region is CASSLGRPNTGELFF. The CDR3 DNA reads TGCGCCAGCAGCTTGGGGCGGCCGAACACCGGGGAGCTGTTTTTT. The chain carries TRBV5-1 and TRBJ2-2; D not certain. Germline values: CDR1 SGHRS, CDR2 YFSETQ. The CDR3 covers 15 residues. Trimming removed 0 bases from V and 0 bases from J, with 6 bases in between. Drawing the rest from reference TRBV5-1 and TRBJ2-2, the complete variable domain is KAGVTQTPRYLIKTRGQQVTLSCSPISGHRSVSWYQQTPGQGLQFLFEYFSETQRNKGNFPGRFSGRQFSNSRSEMNVSTLELGDSALYLCASSLGRPNTGELFFGEGSRLTVL.

This chain connects TRBV7-3 to TRBJ1-5; a weak D match, TRBD1 (5 bases). Germline CDR1 SGHTA, CDR2 FQGTGA. The CDR3 is 13 residues long. V gave up 3 bases and J gave up 6 bases, with 9 bases separating them. CDR3 bases: TGTGCCAGCAGCTTCGGGGACGGTCAGCCCCAGCATTTT. This encodes CASSFGDGQPQHF.

The genes are TRBV30 and TRBJ1-4; D might be TRBD1 (5 bases). The CDR3 contains 13 residues. From germline, CDR1 is GTSNPN and CDR2 SVGIG (reference sequence). The V gene lost 3 bases and the J gene lost 4 bases, with 9 bases spanning the gap. DNA of the CDR3: TGTGCCTGGAGGTCAGGGAATAATGAAAAACTGTTTTTT. Translating gives CAWRSGNNEKLFF.

The chain couples TRBV27 to TRBJ2-7; D is undetermined. This CDR3 region has 14 residues. Germline V CDR1 and CDR2: MNHEY, SMNVEV (reference sequence). Trimming removed 5 bases at V and 0 bases at J, with 11 bases between. CDR3 in amino acids: CASSLRDTSYEQYF. In DNA form, the CDR3 reads TGTGCCAGCAGTCTAAGGGATACCTCCTACGAGCAGTACTTC.

The V call is TRBV5-4, the J call TRBJ1-2; no reliable D call. The CDR3 contains 13 residues. Trimming removed 2 bases from V and 8 bases from J, with 13 bases in between. Germline V gene data show CDR1 as SGHNT and CDR2 as YYREEE (reference sequence). The CDR3 spells CASSLAGVEGYTF. The DNA of the CDR3 is TGTGCCAGCAGCTTAGCCGGGGTTGAGGGCTACACCTTC.

The chain has TRBV5-4 and TRBJ1-2; 10 bases are a match to TRBD1. The CDR3 length is 16 residues. V shed 1 base and J 1 base; nucleotides not matched to a gene: 4. Germline V CDR1 and CDR2: SGHNT, YYREEE (reference sequence). The CDR3 sequence: CASSLPGTGVNYGYTF. The CDR3 DNA is TGTGCCAGCAGCTTGCCCGGGACAGGGGTTAACTATGGCTACACCTTC. The variable domain in full, completed from reference TRBV5-4 and TRBJ1-2, reads ETGVTQSPTHLIKTRGQQVTLRCSSQSGHNTVSWYQQALGQGPQFIFQYYREEENGRGNFPPRFSGLQFPNYSSELNVNALELDDSALYLCASSLPGTGVNYGYTFGSGTRLTVV.

This clone was recorded only once. Other DNA sequences from this sample encode an identical CDR3 as well. The chain links TRBV2 to TRBJ1-3; D is uncertain. CDR1 is SNHLY, CDR2 FYNNEI, per germline. Trimming left V 6 bases short and J 4 bases short, with 13 bases between. This CDR3 is 14 amino acids long. The CDR3 region has the DNA TGTGCCAGCAGCGACCCAAGATCGGGAAACACCATATATTTT. Protein product: CASSDPRSGNTIYF.

The chain joins TRBV30 to TRBJ1-6; no definite D call. Trimming removed 3 bases at V and 7 bases at J, with 16 bases between. This CDR3 is built from 15 residues. The germline CDR1 and CDR2 sequences are GTSNPN and SVGIG (reference sequence). The CDR3 DNA reads as TGTGCCTGGAGGTCCAACCCTCTCGGGAATTCACCCCTCCACTTT. This gives the protein CAWRSNPLGNSPLHF.

CDR3 protein: CASSSPWGEKLFF. DNA for the CDR3: TGTGCCAGTAGCTCCCCATGGGGTGAAAAACTGTTTTTT. V usage is TRBV19 and J usage is TRBJ1-4, with D hard to call. The germline V gene encodes CDR1 LNHDA and CDR2 SQIVND (reference sequence). The germline V and J ends were trimmed by 6 bases and 7 bases, with 12 bases remaining between them. The CDR3 has 13 amino acids.

In its sample, this clone was seen once. The CDR3 protein is CASSLVALAGWNEQFF. CDR3 coding DNA: TGTGCCAGCAGCTTAGTTGCGCTAGCGGGGTGGAATGAGCAGTTCTTC. V is TRBV11-2 and J is TRBJ2-1; 9 bases line up with TRBD2. Germline V gene lookup returns CDR1 SGHAT and CDR2 FQNNGV. The CDR3 length is 16 residues. J lost 7 bases, V lost 1 base, and 8 bases had no gene match. The whole variable domain, remainder taken from reference TRBV11-2 and TRBJ2-1, is EAGVAQSPRYKIIEKRQSVAFWCNPISGHATLYWYQQILGQGPKLLIQFQNNGVVDDSQLPKDRFSAERLKGVDSTLKIQPAKLEDSAVYLCASSLVALAGWNEQFFGPGTRLTVL.

This clone was detected only once. The chain combines TRBV24-1 with TRBJ1-5; 9 bases match TRBD1. The J segment lost 2 bases and the V segment lost 3 bases, leaving 1 base of the junction unmatched. The CDR3 sequence is 15 residues long. The germline CDR1 and CDR2 sequences are KGHDR and SFDVKD. The CDR3 loop is CATSDTGGGNQPQHF. The CDR3, as DNA: TGTGCCACCAGTGATACAGGGGGCGGCAATCAGCCCCAGCATTTT.